This T cell receptor beta chain was profiled in a study of shared clonotypes between healthy human individuals. Study context: Used for every donor were three CD4 naive, three CD4 memory, two CD8 naive and one CD8 memory plate.

V shed 6 bases and J shed 1 base, with 8 bases lying between them. The CDR3 loop spans 13 amino acids. Germline V gene sequence: CDR1 SSHAT, CDR2 FNYEAQ (reference sequence). In the original workflow: Junction-only sequences without quality scores came from ImmunoSEQ, so filtering differed. The data were produced by immunoSEQ multiplex PCR, yet TCRdb's version contains in-frame clones alone and is incomplete. The V and J calls and the clone size are those of that table, but D and trimming were determined from the DNA. The repertoire consists of roughly 1.4 million clones, with 97% to 99% occurring once and the leading ten covering about 0.34%.

What was sequenced was naive CD4+ T cells sorted from blood. The subset: CD45RA+ positively selected. The sequence derives from a man younger than 40 in good health. V and J are TRBV7-7 and TRBJ2-3; D uncertain. CDR3 DNA sequence: TGTGCCAGCAGTAGGACGGGCACAGATACGCAGTATTTT. Translating gives CASSRTGTDTQYF.